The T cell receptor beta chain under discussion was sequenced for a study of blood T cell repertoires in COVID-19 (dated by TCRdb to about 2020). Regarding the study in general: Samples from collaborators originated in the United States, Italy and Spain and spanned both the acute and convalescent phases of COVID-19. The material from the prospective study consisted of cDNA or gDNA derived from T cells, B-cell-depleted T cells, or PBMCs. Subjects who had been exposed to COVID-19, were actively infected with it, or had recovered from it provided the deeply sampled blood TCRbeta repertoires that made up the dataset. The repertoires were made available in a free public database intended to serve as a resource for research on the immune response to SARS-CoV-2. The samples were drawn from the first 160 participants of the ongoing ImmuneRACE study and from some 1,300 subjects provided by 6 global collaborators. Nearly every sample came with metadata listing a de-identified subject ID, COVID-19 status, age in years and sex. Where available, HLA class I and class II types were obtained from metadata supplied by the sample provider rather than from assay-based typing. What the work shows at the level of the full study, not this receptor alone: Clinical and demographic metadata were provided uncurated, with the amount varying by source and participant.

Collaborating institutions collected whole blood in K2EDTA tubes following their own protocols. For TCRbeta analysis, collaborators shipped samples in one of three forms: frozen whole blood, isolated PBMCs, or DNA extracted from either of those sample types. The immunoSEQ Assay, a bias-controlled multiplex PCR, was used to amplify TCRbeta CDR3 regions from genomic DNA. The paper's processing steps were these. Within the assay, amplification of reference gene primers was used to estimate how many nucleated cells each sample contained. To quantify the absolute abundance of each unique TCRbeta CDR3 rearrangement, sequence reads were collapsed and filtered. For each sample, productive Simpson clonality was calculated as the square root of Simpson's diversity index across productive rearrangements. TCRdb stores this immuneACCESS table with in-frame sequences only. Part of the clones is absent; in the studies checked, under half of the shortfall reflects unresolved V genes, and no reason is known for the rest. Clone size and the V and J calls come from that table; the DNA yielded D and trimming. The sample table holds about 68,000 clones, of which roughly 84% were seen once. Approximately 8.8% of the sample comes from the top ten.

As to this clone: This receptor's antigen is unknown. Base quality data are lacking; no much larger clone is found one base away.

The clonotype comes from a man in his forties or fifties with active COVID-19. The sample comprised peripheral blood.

Read as DNA, the sequence is TGTGCCAGTAGTATAGAAGGGGGAGGGGAGACCCAGTACTTC. This encodes CASSIEGGGETQYF. The rearranged segments are TRBV19 and TRBJ2-5; 7 matching bases give a weak D call of TRBD2. The germline V gene (reference sequence) provides CDR1 LNHDA and CDR2 SQIVND. V was cut back by 0 bases and J by 5 bases, leaving a gap of 10 bases between them. CDR3 length: 14 amino acids, cysteine to phenylalanine. CDR3 DNA only is kept here, 42 bases in frame from base 1.